The 10 T cell receptor beta chains presented below share a single source sample, sequenced in a study of blood T cell repertoires in COVID-19 (dated by TCRdb to 2018 to 2021). Libraries were made using the immunoSEQ multiplex PCR assay. As stored in TCRdb, this immuneACCESS dataset retains in-frame rearrangements with V and J assigned. A fraction of the clones does not appear; measured against another copy, unresolved V genes explain less than half of the discrepancy, and the remainder lacks a known reason. This sample gives under 450,000 clones in total; approximately 84% of them show up just once. In total, the top ten clones hold approximately 3% of the sample. Sequencing was performed on PBMCs or T cells enriched from blood (not recorded which). The source is a woman aged 25 to 39 who had recovered from COVID-19.

The chain links TRBV27 to TRBJ2-1; D call uncertain. V was cut by 1 base and J by 6 bases, with 7 bases left in between. The CDR3 runs 13 residues. CDR1 and CDR2 (germline): MNHEY, SMNVEV (reference sequence). CDR3 sequence (DNA): TGTGCCAGCAGTTTATATCGACTCAATGAGCAGTTCTTC. It specifies CASSLYRLNEQFF.

This chain joins TRBV5-1 and TRBJ1-1, with 12 positions matching TRBD1. The CDR3 runs 15 residues. V trimming: 4 bases; J trimming: 4 bases; junction bases outside the gene matches: 5. Germline V gene lookup returns CDR1 SGHRS and CDR2 YFSETQ. CDR3 DNA sequence: TGCGCCAGCAGCGGGGGACAGGGGGCCGGCACTGAAGCTTTCTTT. This gives the protein CASSGGQGAGTEAFF.

This chain joins TRBV28 and TRBJ1-4; unclear D gene. The germline gives CDR1 MDHEN, CDR2 SYDVKM. The CDR3 totals 13 residues. The V end was cut by 8 bases, the J end by 3 bases, with 10 bases between. CDR3: CASLGRANEKLFF. The CDR3 region has the DNA TGTGCCAGCCTAGGTAGAGCTAATGAAAAACTGTTTTTT. The variable domain in full, with the rest retrieved from reference TRBV28 and TRBJ1-4, is DVKVTQSSRYLVKRTGEKVFLECVQDMDHENMFWYRQDPGLGLRLIYFSYDVKMKEKGDIPEGYSVSREKKERFSLILESASTNQTSMYLCASLGRANEKLFFGSGTQLSVL.

The chain is built from TRBV29-1 and TRBJ1-1; D not certain. CDR3 length: 13 amino acids. Germline CDR1 SQVTM, CDR2 ANQGSEA. The V end lost 7 bases, the J end lost 1 base, and 13 bases lay between the germline ends. CDR3: CSGTEGPNTEAFF. The CDR3 DNA sequence: TGCAGCGGGACCGAGGGCCCGAACACTGAAGCTTTCTTT.

V gene TRBV4-1 combines with J gene TRBJ2-7, with TRBD2 matching 8 bases. The CDR3 length is 16 residues. V lost 0 bases and J lost 4; bases outside the gene matches: 8. Looked up from germline, CDR1 is MGHRA and CDR2 is YSYEKL. CDR3 sequence reads: CASSQETPAGVYEQYF. The CDR3 nucleotides read TGCGCCAGCAGCCAAGAAACCCCAGCGGGAGTTTACGAGCAGTACTTC.

The rearrangement links TRBV7-9 to TRBJ2-2; TRBD1 matches 7 bases. Trimming took 5 bases from V and 5 from J; bases not matched to a gene: 11. CDR3 length: 16 residues. Looked up from germline, CDR1 is SEHNR and CDR2 is FQNEAQ (reference sequence). The CDR3 loop is CASSTRQGVGTGELFF. CDR3 coding DNA: TGTGCCAGCAGCACTCGACAGGGCGTAGGGACCGGGGAGCTGTTTTTT.

This chain uses TRBV5-5 with TRBJ1-2, with D maybe TRBD1 (6 bases). V gave up 1 base and J gave up 8 bases, with 9 bases separating them. Looked up from germline, CDR1 is SGHKS and CDR2 is YYEKEE (reference sequence). The CDR3 is 12 residues long. The CDR3 nucleotides read TGTGCCAGCAGCTTGCGCAGGGGAGGCTACACCTTC. This gives the protein CASSLRRGGYTF.

The chain has TRBV19 and TRBJ1-2; D perhaps matches TRBD1 (5 bases). V was shortened by 11 bases and J by 5 bases, with 18 bases between the two germline ends. Germline V gene sequence: CDR1 LNHDA, CDR2 SQIVND (reference sequence). This CDR3 has 13 amino acids. The CDR3 DNA follows: TGTGCCGCCAAAAAAGTGCAGGGATATGGCTACACCTTC. It encodes CAAKKVQGYGYTF.

The chain carries TRBV10-2 and TRBJ1-4, with 8 nucleotides matching TRBD1. The CDR3 sequence is 13 residues long. Germline-derived CDR1 and CDR2 are WSHSY and SAAADI. V lost 6 bases, J lost 7 bases, and 4 bases stayed unmatched. CDR3 loop: CASRAGGREKLFF. In DNA form, the CDR3 reads TGCGCCAGCAGGGCAGGGGGCCGTGAAAAACTGTTTTTT.

The V and J genes are TRBV28 and TRBJ1-5; 8 bases map to TRBD1. CDR3 length: 15 amino acids. CDR1 is MDHEN and CDR2 is SYDVKM in the germline V gene. The ends lost 1 base at V and 7 bases at J; junction bases unmatched: 6. CDR3 in amino acids: CASSLSLTGEQPQHF. The CDR3 DNA reads as TGTGCCAGCAGTTTATCATTGACAGGGGAACAGCCCCAGCATTTT.